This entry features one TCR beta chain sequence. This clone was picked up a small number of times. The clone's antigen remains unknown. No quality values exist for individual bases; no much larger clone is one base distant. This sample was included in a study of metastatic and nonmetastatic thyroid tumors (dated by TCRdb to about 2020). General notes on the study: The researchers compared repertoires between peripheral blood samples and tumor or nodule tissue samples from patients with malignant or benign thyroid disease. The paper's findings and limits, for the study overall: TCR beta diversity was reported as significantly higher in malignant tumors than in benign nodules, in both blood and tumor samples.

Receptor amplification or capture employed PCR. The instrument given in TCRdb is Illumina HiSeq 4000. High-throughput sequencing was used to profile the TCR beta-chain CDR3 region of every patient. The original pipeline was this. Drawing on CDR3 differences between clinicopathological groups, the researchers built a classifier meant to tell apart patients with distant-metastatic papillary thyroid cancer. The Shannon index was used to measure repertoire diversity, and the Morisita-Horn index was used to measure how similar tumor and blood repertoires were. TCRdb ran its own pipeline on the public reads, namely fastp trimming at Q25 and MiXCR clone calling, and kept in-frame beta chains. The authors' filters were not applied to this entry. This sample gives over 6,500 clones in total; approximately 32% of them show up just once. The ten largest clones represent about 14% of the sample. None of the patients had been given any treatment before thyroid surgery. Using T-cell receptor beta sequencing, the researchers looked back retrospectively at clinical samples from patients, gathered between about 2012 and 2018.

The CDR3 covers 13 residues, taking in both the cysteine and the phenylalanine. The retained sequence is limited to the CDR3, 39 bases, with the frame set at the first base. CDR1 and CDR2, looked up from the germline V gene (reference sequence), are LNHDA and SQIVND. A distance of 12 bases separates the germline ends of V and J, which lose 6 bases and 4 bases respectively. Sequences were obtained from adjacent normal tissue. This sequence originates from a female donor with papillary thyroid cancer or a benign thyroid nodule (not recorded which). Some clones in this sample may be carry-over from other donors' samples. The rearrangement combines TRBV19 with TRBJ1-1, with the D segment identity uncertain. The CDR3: CASRRPLGTEAFF. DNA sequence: TGTGCCAGTAGAAGGCCCCTGGGCACTGAAGCTTTCTTT.